This T cell receptor (beta chain) was captured by sequencing in a study of blood T cell repertoires in COVID-19 (dated by TCRdb to 2018 to 2021). About the study as a whole: Samples from collaborators originated in the United States, Italy and Spain and spanned both the acute and convalescent phases of COVID-19. The repertoires were released in a freely available public database meant as a resource for research on the immune response to SARS-CoV-2. The sample metadata nearly always contained a de-identified subject ID, COVID-19 status, age in years and sex. The material from the prospective study consisted of cDNA or gDNA derived from T cells, B-cell-depleted T cells, or PBMCs. Deeply sampled blood TCRbeta repertoires from subjects exposed to, actively infected with, or recovered from COVID-19 were included in the dataset. Samples were obtained from the ongoing ImmuneRACE study (first 160 participants) and from 1,254 subjects provided by 6 global collaborators. Where available, HLA class I and class II types were taken from metadata supplied by the sample provider and were not determined by assay-based typing. General conclusions and limits of the study: Clinical and demographic metadata were provided uncurated, with the amount varying by source and participant.

TCRbeta CDR3 regions were amplified from genomic DNA using the immunoSEQ Assay, a bias-controlled multiplex PCR. As for the authors' bioinformatics: Within the assay, amplification of reference gene primers was used to estimate how many nucleated cells each sample contained. To quantify the absolute abundance of each unique TCRbeta CDR3 rearrangement, sequence reads were collapsed and filtered. For each sample, productive Simpson clonality was calculated by taking the square root of Simpson's diversity index across productive rearrangements. Not all clones reach the TCRdb copy of this immuneACCESS table, which keeps in-frame sequences only. Checked studies attribute under half of the gap to unresolved V genes and leave the rest unexplained. Clonal size and the V and J genes are those of that table, whereas D and trimming came from the DNA. For this sample the table gives 390,000 or so clones, of which around 90% were detected only once. The ten largest make up around 3% of the sample.

Note on this clone: Its antigen remains unidentified. Base qualities are not recorded, but no much larger clone differs from it by a single base.

In Seattle, one collaborating source enrolled patients while the infection was active and tracked those patients longitudinally over the course of disease. The collaborating institutions used their own protocols to collect whole blood in K2EDTA tubes. For TCRbeta analysis, collaborators shipped samples as frozen whole blood, isolated PBMCs, or DNA extracted from either of those sample types. Source material: peripheral blood. The sequence derives from a woman in her 30s with COVID-19, enrolled during active disease.

CDR3 reads: CATSRTWQIPYEQYF. The DNA sequence reads TGTGCCACCAGCAGAACGTGGCAGATCCCTTACGAGCAGTACTTC. The chain was built from TRBV15 and TRBJ2-7; the D gene assignment is ambiguous. Cut back by 2 bases and 4 bases, the V and J ends lie 15 bases apart. The CDR3 has 15 amino acids, counting the end cysteine and phenylalanine. Only CDR3 DNA remains: 45 bases, in frame from the first base. In the germline V gene (reference sequence), CDR1 corresponds to LNHNV and CDR2 to YYDKDF.